This T cell receptor (beta chain) was obtained from a study of blood T cell repertoires in COVID-19. Trimming left V 0 bases short and J 6 bases short, with 9 bases between. The CDR3 covers 15 residues. CDR1 and CDR2 from the germline V gene are SGHDN and FVKESK. Original methodology: Amplified reference gene primers provided the basis for estimating nucleated cell counts. Only in-frame clones appear in the TCRdb table, and some are missing; sequencing was by immunoSEQ multiplex PCR. Clone size and V and J calls were adopted from that table, with D and trimming inferred from the DNA. The profile covers around 50,000 clones, with 70% to 85% appearing a single time and 7.6% taken by the ten largest.

V and J are TRBV14 and TRBJ1-6; tentative D call: TRBD1 (5 bases). The clonotype originates from a human donor in a cohort sampled during active COVID-19. The specimen was peripheral blood. CDR3 in DNA: TGTGCCAGCAGCCAAGACAGGGTTCCTAATTCACCCCTCCACTTT. It yields the protein CASSQDRVPNSPLHF.